The 28 T cell receptor beta chains below come from one sample, sequenced in a study of cytotoxic CD8 clonotypes in ibrutinib-treated CLL. Method: immunoSEQ multiplex PCR; TCRdb's copy keeps in-frame clones and lacks some. This sample has over 25,000 clones; about three quarters occur once, and the top ten carry around 50%. The starting material was PBMCs, obtained after 36 months of ibrutinib treatment. These receptors were collected from a human donor with chronic lymphocytic leukemia.

The gene calls are TRBV11-2 and TRBJ2-1, with D uncertain. V was trimmed by 1 base and J by 8 bases, leaving 6 bases between them. The CDR3 is made up of 12 amino acids. CDR1 and CDR2 (germline): SGHAT, FQNNGV. The CDR3 DNA sequence: TGTGCCAGCAGCTTAGGCCGGGATGAGCAGTTCTTC. Translating gives CASSLGRDEQFF.

This chain links TRBV9 with TRBJ1-4; D ambiguous. Trimming took 1 base from V and 1 from J, leaving 8 bases between them. Germline V gives CDR1 SGDLS, CDR2 YYNGEE. The CDR3 sequence is 15 residues long. The CDR3 sequence is CASSVTAQTNEKLFF. In nucleotides, the CDR3 is TGTGCCAGCAGCGTAACCGCCCAAACTAATGAAAAACTGTTTTTT.

The chain couples TRBV4-1 to TRBJ1-1, with D unclear. The CDR3 runs 15 residues. V lost 2 bases and J lost 1, with 11 bases in between. Germline-derived CDR1 and CDR2 are MGHRA and YSYEKL. As DNA, the CDR3 is TGCGCCAGCAGCCAATTGGGCCCCAGGAACACTGAAGCTTTCTTT. As protein: CASSQLGPRNTEAFF.

The rearrangement uses TRBV15 and TRBJ2-7, with 10 bases matching TRBD1. The CDR3 runs 15 residues. The V gene's germline CDR1 is LNHNV and CDR2 YYDKDF (reference sequence). Unmatched junction bases numbered 3, after V lost 1 base and J lost 3 bases. The CDR3 DNA follows: TGTGCCACCAGCAGAGGGGACAGGGGTCGCTACGAGCAGTACTTC. This gives the protein CATSRGDRGRYEQYF.

V gene TRBV27 combines with J gene TRBJ2-6; D call uncertain. This CDR3 has 15 residues. V was cut by 2 bases and J by 2 bases, with 7 bases left in between. From germline, CDR1 is MNHEY and CDR2 SMNVEV (reference sequence). CDR3 coding DNA: TGTGCCAGCAGTTTAGAGGTCGCTGGGGCCAACGTCCTGACTTTC. Residues: CASSLEVAGANVLTF.

The genes are TRBV19 and TRBJ1-6; D remains ambiguous. Germline values: CDR1 LNHDA, CDR2 SQIVND (reference sequence). Trimming stripped 5 bases from V and 0 bases from J, with 8 bases between. The CDR3 is made up of 15 amino acids. The DNA for the CDR3 is TGTGCCAGTAGTGGCCAACACTCCTATAATTCACCCCTCCACTTT. It yields the protein CASSGQHSYNSPLHF.

This chain connects TRBV5-5 to TRBJ1-1; D is ambiguous. Trimming took off 3 bases at V and 4 bases at J, with 16 bases between the two ends. Germline V lookup: CDR1 SGHKS, CDR2 YYEKEE (reference sequence). This CDR3 contains 15 residues. Written as DNA, the CDR3 is TGTGCCAGCAGCTCCCCCTTATCGGGGAGCACTGAAGCTTTCTTT. Translation gives CASSSPLSGSTEAFF.

This sequence joins TRBV6-1 and TRBJ1-2; the D gene is possibly TRBD1 (6 bases). This CDR3 contains 14 residues. Trimming shortened V by 1 base and J by 2 bases, and 8 bases separated the two germline ends. Looked up from germline, CDR1 is MNHNS and CDR2 is SASEGT. CDR3 nucleotides: TGTGCCAGCAGTGAAGGGAGGGGGAACTATGGCTACACCTTC. Its translation: CASSEGRGNYGYTF.

This clone was picked up one time. The genes are TRBV2 and TRBJ2-3, with TRBD1 as a possible D gene (5 bases). The CDR3 runs to 14 residues. Trimming stripped 7 bases from V and 2 bases from J, with 13 bases between. Germline V gene lookup returns CDR1 SNHLY and CDR2 FYNNEI. The CDR3: CASTRQYSTDTQYF. CDR3 sequence (DNA): TGTGCCAGCACTCGACAGTATTCCACAGATACGCAGTATTTT.

This clone has just a few counts. The chain couples TRBV7-9 to TRBJ1-4; D unclear. Germline CDR1 and CDR2: SEHNR and FQNEAQ (reference sequence). This CDR3 has 15 amino acids. V shed 5 bases and J shed 4 bases, with 14 bases lying between them. The CDR3: CASSPRQGINEKLFF. CDR3 in DNA: TGTGCCAGCAGCCCTCGACAAGGGATTAATGAAAAACTGTTTTTT.

The DNA of the CDR3 is TGCGCCAGCAGCCAAGGGACAGCGATCCAAGAGACCCAGTACTTC. This gives the protein CASSQGTAIQETQYF. The chain combines TRBV4-1 with TRBJ2-5; possibly TRBD1 for D (6 bases). The germline V gene encodes CDR1 MGHRA and CDR2 YSYEKL. The ends were cut back, 1 base at V and 1 base at J, with 10 bases in the middle. CDR3 length equals 15 residues.

V gene TRBV4-1 combines with J gene TRBJ1-5, with 7 nucleotides matching TRBD1. The germline V gene has CDR1 MGHRA and CDR2 YSYEKL. The V segment lost 4 bases and the J segment 6 bases; nucleotides outside the gene matches: 6. The length of the CDR3 is 14 residues. The CDR3 region is CASSLIQGSQPQHF. As DNA, the CDR3 is TGCGCCAGCAGCCTAATACAGGGGTCTCAGCCCCAGCATTTT.

The chain combines TRBV10-3 with TRBJ1-3; D unresolved. V lost 6 bases to trimming and J lost 0 bases, with 6 bases between them. The V gene's germline CDR1 is ENHRY and CDR2 SYGVKD. This CDR3 contains 13 residues. CDR3 DNA: TGTGCCATCAGAAAACGCTCTGGAAACACCATATATTTT. Translating it yields CAIRKRSGNTIYF.

The chain has TRBV5-4 and TRBJ1-5; D uncertain. Germline V gives CDR1 SGHNT, CDR2 YYREEE (reference sequence). Between the trimmed V and J ends, which lost 0 bases and 5 bases, there was a span of 18 bases. The CDR3 has 17 amino acids. CDR3 sequence: CASSLGPENGPHQPQHF. In nucleotides, the CDR3 is TGTGCCAGCAGCTTGGGCCCCGAGAACGGGCCCCATCAGCCCCAGCATTTT.

The rearrangement links TRBV5-4 to TRBJ2-3; maybe TRBD2 (5 bases). The ends were cut back, 6 bases at V and 2 bases at J, with 19 bases in the middle. This CDR3 is built from 16 residues. The germline CDR1 and CDR2 sequences are SGHNT and YYREEE (reference sequence). The CDR3 is CASNPGRPAPTDTQYF. DNA of the CDR3: TGTGCCAGCAACCCGGGGAGACCAGCCCCCACAGATACGCAGTATTTT.

The chain is built from TRBV5-6 and TRBJ1-5; no definite D call. The CDR3 contains 15 residues. V was cut by 2 bases and J by 4 bases, with 13 bases left in between. Germline lookup yields CDR1 SGHDT and CDR2 YYEEEE. The CDR3 reads CASSFSASFNQPQHF. The CDR3 region has the DNA TGTGCCAGCAGCTTTTCCGCGTCATTTAATCAGCCCCAGCATTTT.

The genes are TRBV6-5 and TRBJ1-5; D might be TRBD1 (5 bases). Trimming took off 2 bases at V and 8 bases at J, with 10 bases between the two ends. Germline CDR1 is MNHEY and CDR2 is SVGAGI. This CDR3 contains 13 residues. The CDR3 bases are TGTGCCAGCAGTTACAGAGGGACGGAGCCCCAGCATTTT. Translation gives CASSYRGTEPQHF.

The V call is TRBV4-1, the J call TRBJ2-5; unclear D gene. Germline CDR1 and CDR2: MGHRA and YSYEKL. V lost 2 bases and J lost 2, with 9 bases in between. CDR3 length: 14 residues. The CDR3 here is CASSQSRRQETQYF. CDR3 in DNA: TGCGCCAGCAGCCAATCCAGGCGGCAAGAGACCCAGTACTTC.

The chain recombines TRBV19 with TRBJ1-1; D ambiguous. V lost 5 bases and J lost 4, with 14 bases in between. Germline V gene lookup returns CDR1 LNHDA and CDR2 SQIVND (reference sequence). The length of the CDR3 is 14 residues. The CDR3 region is CASSGERVGTEAFF. CDR3 nucleotide sequence: TGTGCCAGTAGTGGAGAGAGGGTGGGCACTGAAGCTTTCTTT.

This chain links TRBV6-1 with TRBJ1-1; no firm D call. Germline V gene lookup returns CDR1 MNHNS and CDR2 SASEGT. This CDR3 region has 15 residues. The V gene lost 2 bases and the J gene lost 0 bases, with 10 bases spanning the gap. This chain's CDR3 is CASSERALMNTEAFF. The CDR3 nucleotides read TGTGCCAGCAGTGAACGGGCACTGATGAACACTGAAGCTTTCTTT.

CDR3 residues: CASRGRNNQPQHF. The CDR3 DNA reads TGTGCCAGCAGGGGCAGAAACAATCAGCCCCAGCATTTT. The chain recombines TRBV2 with TRBJ1-5; no clear D gene. With 6 bases removed from V and 3 bases from J, the gap between germline ends came to 9 bases. Germline CDR1 SNHLY, CDR2 FYNNEI. The CDR3 loop spans 13 amino acids.

The chain joins TRBV18 to TRBJ1-6; the match to TRBD1 covers 9 bases. Germline lookup yields CDR1 KGHSH and CDR2 LQKENI. The length of the CDR3 is 16 residues. After removal of 4 bases from V and 7 bases from J, the junction contained 8 bases not matched to a gene. This CDR3 reads CASSLGQGKGNSPLHF. The CDR3 DNA is TGTGCCAGCTCACTGGGACAGGGAAAAGGAAATTCACCCCTCCACTTT. The entire variable domain, with the rest obtained from reference TRBV18 and TRBJ1-6, is as follows: NAGVMQNPRHLVRRRGQEARLRCSPMKGHSHVYWYRQLPEEGLKFMVYLQKENIIDESGMPKERFSAEFPKEGPSILRIQQVVRGDSAAYFCASSLGQGKGNSPLHFGNGTRLTVT.

Concerning this clone: Compared with germline, one end of the junction differs, possibly owing to a read error. The chain combines TRBV9 with TRBJ1-1; 9 bases map to TRBD1. The CDR3 consists of 10 residues. Germline CDR1 and CDR2: SGDLS and YYNGEE. As DNA, the CDR3 is TGTGCCAGCAGCCCACAACAGGGGGCGTTT. Protein: CASSPQQGAF.

The chain carries TRBV7-9 and TRBJ2-7; 14 nucleotides agree with TRBD2. From germline, CDR1 is SEHNR and CDR2 FQNEAQ (reference sequence). J was trimmed by 4 bases and V by 6 bases; bases with no gene match: 11. This CDR3 has 17 amino acids. The CDR3 DNA is TGTGCCAGCAGTTCCGGGACTAGCGGGGGTTATGGTTACGAGCAGTACTTC. Its translation: CASSSGTSGGYGYEQYF. Full variable domain (remainder filled in from reference TRBV7-9 and TRBJ2-7): DTGVSQNPRHKITKRGQNVTFRCDPISEHNRLYWYRQTLGQGPEFLTYFQNEAQLEKSRLLSDRFSAERPKGSFSTLEIQRTEQGDSAMYLCASSSGTSGGYGYEQYFGPGTRLTVT.

The CDR3 here is CASSALASGDEQYF. The CDR3 bases are TGTGCCAGCAGCGCGCTAGCCTCGGGGGACGAGCAGTACTTC. The V gene is TRBV7-9, the J gene TRBJ2-7, with D possibly TRBD2 on 6 matching bases. Per the germline V gene, CDR1 is SEHNR and CDR2 is FQNEAQ (reference sequence). The CDR3 has 14 residues. V lost 5 bases, J lost 5 bases, and 16 bases lay in between.

The sample holds a few counts of this clone. The chain has TRBV5-1 and TRBJ2-5, with a possible D match to TRBD2 (5 bases). Trimming removed 3 bases from V and 5 bases from J, with 14 bases in between. Per germline, CDR1 SGHRS and CDR2 YFSETQ. This CDR3 comprises 14 residues. The CDR3 DNA sequence: TGCGCCAGCAGCTGGGAGACGAATCGGGAGACCCAGTACTTC. It encodes CASSWETNRETQYF.

This chain connects TRBV4-1 to TRBJ1-1, with a weak D call TRBD1 (6 bases). The CDR3 consists of 14 residues. V lost 1 base and J 3 bases, leaving 9 bases between the germline ends. The V gene's germline CDR1 is MGHRA and CDR2 YSYEKL. CDR3 DNA sequence: TGCGCCAGCAGCCAAGCGGACAGCTACACTGAAGCTTTCTTT. Its translation: CASSQADSYTEAFF.

The chain joins TRBV27 to TRBJ2-7; tentatively, D is TRBD2 (5 bases). The V gene lost 1 base and the J gene lost 3 bases, with 13 bases spanning the gap. This CDR3 comprises 15 residues. CDR1 is MNHEY, CDR2 SMNVEV, per germline (reference sequence). The CDR3 loop is CASSLFGLEGYEQYF. The CDR3 DNA follows: TGTGCCAGCAGTTTATTCGGCCTAGAGGGCTACGAGCAGTACTTC.